This TCR beta chain was sequenced for a study of cytomegalovirus exposure and HLA in healthy donors. Background on the study: Approximately 85 million unique TCRs from HLA-typed donors were held in an early data release.

A multiplex PCR was run with 60 Vbeta primers and 13 Jbeta primers. This table comes from immunoSEQ multiplex PCR, and its TCRdb copy is limited to in-frame clones, with some not included. The sample has about 85,000 clones, 60% to 80% seen once. This clone was seen once. The trim removed 5 bases at V and 3 bases at J, leaving 8 bases unmatched. The length of the CDR3 is 16 residues. The germline V gene has CDR1 LNHDA and CDR2 SQIVND (reference sequence). The sample comprised PBMCs. The receptor was derived from a woman between 45 and 65 years old in good health and CMV-seropositive. The chain is built from TRBV19 and TRBJ2-1, with 9 bases matching TRBD2. CDR3 bases: TGTGCCAGTAGTCCGCAACCTAGCGGGGTCTACAATGAGCAGTTCTTC. Its protein is CASSPQPSGVYNEQFF. Combining the CDR3 with reference TRBV19 and TRBJ2-1 gives the whole variable domain DGGITQSPKYLFRKEGQNVTLSCEQNLNHDAMYWYRQDPGQGLRLIYYSQIVNDFQKGDIAEGYSVSREKKESFPLTVTSAQKNPTAFYLCASSPQPSGVYNEQFFGPGTRLTVL.